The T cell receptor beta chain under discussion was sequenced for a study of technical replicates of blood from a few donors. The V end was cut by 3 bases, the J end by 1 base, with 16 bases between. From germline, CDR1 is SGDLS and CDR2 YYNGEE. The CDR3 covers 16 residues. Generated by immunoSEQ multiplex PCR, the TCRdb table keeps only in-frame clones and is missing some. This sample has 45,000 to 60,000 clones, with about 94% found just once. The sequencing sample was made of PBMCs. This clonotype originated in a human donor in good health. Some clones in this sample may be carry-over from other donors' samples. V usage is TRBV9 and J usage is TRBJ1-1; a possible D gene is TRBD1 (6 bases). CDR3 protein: CASSAGDTQENTEAFF. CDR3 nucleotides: TGTGCCAGCAGCGCTGGGGACACCCAGGAGAACACTGAAGCTTTCTTT.